This is a list of T cell receptor beta chains from one sample in a study of T cell responses to AZD1222 COVID-19 vaccine. Clones were sequenced by immunoSEQ multiplex PCR, and TCRdb holds only the in-frame ones, with some missing. This sample carries 80,000 to 100,000 clones, around nine tenths of them seen once, and the ten largest clones take 10% to 15%. Sequencing used peripheral blood, obtained on day 0 of AZD1222 vaccination. These receptors all come from an adult in good health. The CDR3 runs from the conserved cysteine through the conserved F or W. A D gene is named only where the DNA matches it firmly. Rows give clone size only sometimes, using once, few, many, or a class for an expanded clone.

cdr3_nt cdr3_aa j_call clone_size d_call v_call
TGTGCCAGCAGTTCTCACGGGACGGGATTTTTC CASSSHGTGFF TRBJ2-7 . . TRBV28
TGTGCCAGCAGTGAAATGGGTGTAGGCCATAGCAATCAGCCCCAGCATTTT CASSEMGVGHSNQPQHF TRBJ1-5 . . TRBV6-1
TGTGCCAGCGGATACAGGGATAATTCACCCCTCCACTTT CASGYRDNSPLHF TRBJ1-6 . . TRBV14
TGTGCCAGCAGCGTAGGGATTGGAGAGACCCAGTACTTC CASSVGIGETQYF TRBJ2-5 . . TRBV9
TGTGCCAGCAGCCCCCCCGGACGGTTCAATGAGCAGTTCTTC CASSPPGRFNEQFF TRBJ2-1 . . TRBV14
TGTGCCACCAGCAGAGATTCACAAATATCTGGGGCCAACGTCCTGACTTTC CATSRDSQISGANVLTF TRBJ2-6 . . TRBV15
TGCGCCAGCAGCTTGGTAGAGGCAGGGTATTCCTACGAGCAGTACTTC CASSLVEAGYSYEQYF TRBJ2-7 . . TRBV5-1
TGCGCCAGCAGCCCCATGTGGGGCCATACCGGGACAGCTAACTATGGCTACACCTTC CASSPMWGHTGTANYGYTF TRBJ1-2 . TRBD1 TRBV23-1
TGTGCCAGCAGCTTGGGACAGAATCAGCCCCAGCATTTT CASSLGQNQPQHF TRBJ1-5 . TRBD1 TRBV11-1
TGTGCCAGCAAGGACTCGGGAGGCTACACCTTC CASKDSGGYTF TRBJ1-2 . . TRBV6-5
TGCGCCAGCAGCCCGGTTGTGAGGGGTAATCAGCCCCAGCATTTT CASSPVVRGNQPQHF TRBJ1-5 . . TRBV4-1
TGTGCCAGCAGCCCGACTAGCGGGATCGTCGATGAGCAGTTCTTC CASSPTSGIVDEQFF TRBJ2-1 . TRBD2 TRBV5-4
TGTGCCATCAGATCGGGACAGGGGACGAACACTGAAGCTTTCTTT CAIRSGQGTNTEAFF TRBJ1-1 . TRBD1 TRBV10-3
TGTGCCAGTACACCGGCCGGTTATCAGCCCCAGCATTTT CASTPAGYQPQHF TRBJ1-5 . . TRBV19
TGTGCCAGCAGGCCGGGGATCCGAGAAAAACTGTTTTTT CASRPGIREKLFF TRBJ1-4 once . TRBV12-3/TRBV12-4
TGTGCCACCAGCAGGGGACAGGGGGCGCCAGGGGCCAACGTCCTGACTTTC CATSRGQGAPGANVLTF TRBJ2-6 . TRBD1 TRBV15
TGCGCCAGCAGCTTGGCGGCTAGCGGGGGCGAGCAGTACTTC CASSLAASGGEQYF TRBJ2-7 . TRBD2 TRBV5-1
TGTGCCAGCAGAACGGGACAGGGGGCTTTCTATGGCTACACCTTC CASRTGQGAFYGYTF TRBJ1-2 . TRBD1 TRBV6-5
TGTGCCAGCAGCTCTTCTCCTACCTACGAGCAGTACTTC CASSSSPTYEQYF TRBJ2-7 once . TRBV7-9
TGTGCCAGCAGGCGAGAAGTAGGATCACCCCTCCACTTT CASRREVGSPLHF TRBJ1-6 . . TRBV6-4
TGCGCCAGCAGCCAAGATTACGCGGTGTCGAGCTACGAGCAGTACTTC CASSQDYAVSSYEQYF TRBJ2-7 . . TRBV4-1
TGTGCCAGCAGGGCCCGGGGACCCTACGAGCAGTACTTC CASRARGPYEQYF TRBJ2-7 . . TRBV28
TGTGCCAGCAGTGATCCCGGGACCGCGAACACCGGGGAGCTGTTTTTT CASSDPGTANTGELFF TRBJ2-2 . . TRBV2
TGTGCCAGCTTCAGCGGGGGCGGTGGCTACACCTTC CASFSGGGGYTF TRBJ1-2 . . TRBV6-5
TGTGCCAGCAGCTCAAGAGGGGGCGTATACAATGAGCAGTTCTTC CASSSRGGVYNEQFF TRBJ2-1 . TRBD1 TRBV11-3
TGTGCCAGCAGCCAAGATTTCAGGGACACCATGAACACTGAAGCTTTCTTT CASSQDFRDTMNTEAFF TRBJ1-1 . . TRBV14
TGTGCCAGCAGTTCAGCGGGGAGATCCACCGGGGAGCTGTTTTTT CASSSAGRSTGELFF TRBJ2-2 . TRBD2 TRBV6-2/TRBV6-3
TGTGCCAGCAGCCCCTCAGGGGGCGGAGAGACCCAGTACTTC CASSPSGGGETQYF TRBJ2-5 . TRBD1 TRBV7-3
TGCGCCAGCAGCCAAGCGGGTAACGAGCAGTACTTC CASSQAGNEQYF TRBJ2-7 . . TRBV4-1
TGTGCCAGCAGTTCGACAGTTTATTACACAGATACGCAGTATTTT CASSSTVYYTDTQYF TRBJ2-3 . . TRBV27